The rows below give T cell receptor beta chains drawn from one sample of a study of T cells after yellow fever vaccination. TCRdb called the 5' RACE reads again in MiXCR, with one record for every CDR3 protein. The sample lists 500,000 to 650,000 distinct CDR3 sequences; around a sixth were seen once. The sample in question was PBMCs, obtained about 5 days after the first yellow fever vaccination. These receptors were obtained from a man younger than 35 who received the YFV17D yellow fever vaccine. The CDR3 runs from the conserved cysteine through the conserved F or W. Fields, in order: clone size, J gene, V gene, CDR3 protein. Only some rows state a clone size, as once, few, many or a class for expanded clones.

>many|TRBJ1-2|TRBV3-1
CASSQGGEGYTF
>NA|TRBJ1-5|TRBV12-3/TRBV12-4
CASSLHPTGNQPQHF
>few|TRBJ2-1|TRBV12-3/TRBV12-4
CASSFSTSGGYNEQFF
>NA|TRBJ1-2|TRBV29-1
CSVADRGHGYTF
>NA|TRBJ1-1|TRBV4-1
CASSQDVRLRDSKAGAFF
>NA|TRBJ2-7|TRBV25-1
CASSVGSLEQYF
>NA|TRBJ1-2|TRBV4-3
CASSQDWYDPYMDGYTF
>NA|TRBJ2-6|TRBV12-3/TRBV12-4
CASGGQGSGANVLTF
>few|TRBJ2-3|TRBV10-3
CAISEEENTQYF
>NA|TRBJ1-3|TRBV7-2
CATGEPGNTIYF
>few|TRBJ2-1|TRBV5-1
CASSRGETRSEQFF
>many|TRBJ2-1|TRBV10-3
CAISPTSGGAGEQFF
>NA|TRBJ2-5|TRBV6-9
CASSYPEGQGTMTSPRETQYF
>few|TRBJ1-6|TRBV4-1
CASSQDRAGGSPLHF
>few|TRBJ1-2|TRBV4-3
CASSQDSLQGSYGYTF
>NA|TRBJ2-4|TRBV7-2
CASSSSTPGSENIQYF
>few|TRBJ2-7|TRBV10-3
CAISEGSTSGAYEQYF
>many|TRBJ2-2|TRBV5-1
CASSLGLQNTGELFF
>NA|TRBJ1-1|TRBV18
CASSPSRGPNTEAFF
>NA|TRBJ2-7|TRBV5-5
CASSFWEGAYEQYF
>NA|TRBJ2-5|TRBV14
CASSQSGGGAGRTQYF
>NA|TRBJ2-7|TRBV7-2
CASSPGRGRGSYEQYF
>NA|TRBJ2-3|TRBV2
CASGRQAVTDTQYF
>NA|TRBJ2-2|TRBV28
CASSALRLNTGELFF
>NA|TRBJ2-7|TRBV6-2/TRBV6-3
CASSYGQGSYEQYF
>few|TRBJ2-1|TRBV7-9
CASSLLSGKEEQFF
>few|TRBJ2-5|TRBV10-3
CATQDRREEETQYF
>NA|TRBJ1-1|TRBV2
CASSEARGDYTEAFF
>few|TRBJ2-1|TRBV4-1
CASSQVSGGDDEQFF
>NA|TRBJ2-1|TRBV10-3
CAISGKAGGPSEQFF
>few|TRBJ2-2|TRBV6-5
CASSNPPSAGELFF
>few|TRBJ2-3|TRBV4-3
CASSQGGGDTDTQYF
>few|TRBJ2-3|TRBV4-3
CASSRDGQGTDTQYF
>NA|TRBJ1-3|TRBV6-2/TRBV6-3
CASSYSHFSGNTIYF
>NA|TRBJ2-5|TRBV5-1
CASSLVPSLYETQYF
>NA|TRBJ2-2|TRBV27
CASSFWGTLGTGELFF
>NA|TRBJ1-4|TRBV3-1
CASSQGGATNEKLFF
>NA|TRBJ2-7|TRBV27
CASSLYGAKSYEQYF
>NA|TRBJ2-1|TRBV7-2
CASSALWTGGNEQFF
>NA|TRBJ2-1|TRBV18
CASSGTDSYNEQFF
>NA|TRBJ2-1|TRBV5-5
CASSQGPSSGNEQFF
>once|TRBJ2-1|TRBV6-2/TRBV6-3
CASSTTSGEQFF
>few|TRBJ2-1|TRBV3-1
CASRSAGASSYNEQFF
>few|TRBJ2-2|TRBV5-1
CASSRTSGSPAGELFF
>NA|TRBJ2-5|TRBV5-1
CATSSSGVETQYF
>NA|TRBJ1-1|TRBV7-2
CASSSTRDSYTEAFF
>NA|TRBJ2-3|TRBV5-1
CASSLRTSGVYTDTQYF
>few|TRBJ1-1|TRBV7-2
CASSDLGTGTEAFF
>few|TRBJ2-7|TRBV7-2
CASSDPGLAGGYEQYF
>few|TRBJ2-3|TRBV7-3
CASSFSLWDTQYF